The rows below give T cell receptor beta chains drawn from one sample of a study of blood T cell repertoires in COVID-19. Measured with immunoSEQ multiplex PCR; TCRdb has only the in-frame clones, and not every one. Altogether about 38,000 clones are present, roughly 84% being singletons, with the ten largest covering 1.5% to 2%. Sequenced material: peripheral blood. Receptors originate from a man aged 55 to 70 with COVID-19, enrolled during active disease. Both conserved end residues are part of each CDR3. D genes are given only for firm matches. Size values are once, few and many counts, or a class for expanded clones, and some rows have none.

abundance: -
v_gene: TRBV11-2
j_gene: TRBJ2-5
d_gene: TRBD2
CDR3aa: CASSWVAGERETQYF
CDR3nt: TGTGCCAGCAGCTGGGTTGCGGGAGAGAGAGAGACCCAGTACTTC

abundance: -
v_gene: TRBV11-2
j_gene: TRBJ1-5
d_gene: -
CDR3aa: CASSWGRGSNQPQHF
CDR3nt: TGTGCCAGCAGCTGGGGCCGGGGGAGCAATCAGCCCCAGCATTTT

abundance: -
v_gene: TRBV6-1
j_gene: TRBJ1-1
d_gene: -
CDR3aa: CASSEGRNTEAFF
CDR3nt: TGTGCCAGCAGTGAAGGTCGGAACACTGAAGCTTTCTTT

abundance: -
v_gene: TRBV18
j_gene: TRBJ1-2
d_gene: TRBD1
CDR3aa: CASSQGQGNGYTF
CDR3nt: TGTGCCAGCTCACAAGGACAGGGGAATGGCTACACCTTC

abundance: -
v_gene: TRBV11-2
j_gene: TRBJ1-5
d_gene: -
CDR3aa: CASSLVSGNQPQHF
CDR3nt: TGTGCCAGCAGCTTAGTCTCGGGAAATCAGCCCCAGCATTTT

abundance: once
v_gene: TRBV4-1
j_gene: TRBJ1-5
d_gene: -
CDR3aa: CASSQELLFQPQHF
CDR3nt: TGCGCCAGCAGCCAAGAGTTACTATTCCAGCCCCAGCATTTT

abundance: -
v_gene: TRBV3-1/TRBV3-2
j_gene: TRBJ1-2
d_gene: -
CDR3aa: CASSQDRGGGGYTF
CDR3nt: TGTGCCAGCAGCCAAGATAGGGGAGGTGGTGGCTACACCTTC

abundance: -
v_gene: TRBV28
j_gene: TRBJ2-3
d_gene: TRBD2
CDR3aa: CASSPGLAAATDTQYF
CDR3nt: TGTGCCAGCAGTCCAGGACTAGCGGCAGCCACAGATACGCAGTATTTT

abundance: -
v_gene: TRBV19
j_gene: TRBJ1-5
d_gene: TRBD1
CDR3aa: CAGTPGTGGRGNQPQHF
CDR3nt: TGTGCCGGTACCCCCGGGACAGGGGGCAGGGGCAATCAGCCCCAGCATTTT

abundance: -
v_gene: TRBV11-3
j_gene: TRBJ1-6
d_gene: -
CDR3aa: CASSFQGTNSPLHF
CDR3nt: TGTGCCAGCAGCTTTCAGGGGACAAATTCACCCCTCCACTTT

abundance: -
v_gene: TRBV10-3
j_gene: TRBJ1-3
d_gene: -
CDR3aa: CATAQASSGNTIYF
CDR3nt: TGTGCCACCGCACAGGCCTCCTCTGGAAACACCATATATTTT

abundance: -
v_gene: TRBV3-1/TRBV3-2
j_gene: TRBJ2-1
d_gene: TRBD2
CDR3aa: CASSPLLAAGHEQFF
CDR3nt: TGTGCCAGCAGCCCCTTACTAGCGGCTGGGCATGAGCAGTTCTTC

abundance: once
v_gene: TRBV27
j_gene: TRBJ1-5
d_gene: -
CDR3aa: CASSLGFGVDQPQHF
CDR3nt: TGTGCCAGCAGTTTAGGGTTCGGGGTCGATCAGCCCCAGCATTTT

abundance: -
v_gene: TRBV27
j_gene: TRBJ1-6
d_gene: -
CDR3aa: CASSLTGVRPLHF
CDR3nt: TGTGCCAGCAGTTTGACAGGTGTTAGGCCCCTCCACTTT

abundance: -
v_gene: TRBV27
j_gene: TRBJ1-1
d_gene: TRBD1
CDR3aa: CASSPVRGTEAFF
CDR3nt: TGTGCCAGCAGTCCGGTCAGGGGGACTGAAGCTTTCTTT

abundance: -
v_gene: TRBV30
j_gene: TRBJ2-7
d_gene: TRBD1
CDR3aa: CAWKGQGVGEQYF
CDR3nt: TGTGCCTGGAAGGGACAGGGGGTAGGCGAGCAGTACTTC

abundance: -
v_gene: TRBV2
j_gene: TRBJ2-7
d_gene: TRBD1
CDR3aa: CASSRQGSEQYF
CDR3nt: TGTGCCAGCAGTCGACAGGGCTCCGAGCAGTACTTC

abundance: -
v_gene: TRBV2
j_gene: TRBJ2-3
d_gene: -
CDR3aa: CASSDGLITDTQYF
CDR3nt: TGTGCCAGCAGTGACGGGTTGATCACAGATACGCAGTATTTT